The subject of this entry is one T cell receptor beta chain. What it binds is not known. A sort by CD45RO/CCR7/CD25/CD127/CD95/CD27 yielded CD4+ naive, central memory, regulatory and stem cell-like memory cells. The sample belongs to a study of beta chain features in type 1 diabetes. Findings and caveats of the study: More deletions and fewer insertions at VDJ junctions were found in patients with type 1 diabetes. A moderate, significant TCRB CDR3 shortening appeared in type 1 diabetes across four CD4+ subsets. Whether HLA type influences TCRB rearrangement remained unresolved here.

Since all of the isolated RNA was reverse transcribed, expressed TCRB transcripts were what got sequenced. Assay used: immunoSEQ multiplex PCR; TCRdb lists only in-frame clones, some missing. The sample has some 16,000 clones, 70% to 80% seen once; the top ten hold around 0.3%. The CDR3 loop spans 13 amino acids. V was clipped by 3 bases and J by 5 bases, with 10 bases between them. Germline assignment: CDR1 LNHDA and CDR2 SQIVND (reference sequence). Sequencing input: stem cell memory CD4+ T cells from blood. The source is a woman aged 18-29 years with type 1 diabetes. V and J are TRBV19 and TRBJ1-1, with TRBD1 as a possible D gene (5 bases). The DNA for the CDR3 is TGTGCCAGTAGTATTTGGAGGGGAACTGAAGCTTTCTTT. As protein: CASSIWRGTEAFF.